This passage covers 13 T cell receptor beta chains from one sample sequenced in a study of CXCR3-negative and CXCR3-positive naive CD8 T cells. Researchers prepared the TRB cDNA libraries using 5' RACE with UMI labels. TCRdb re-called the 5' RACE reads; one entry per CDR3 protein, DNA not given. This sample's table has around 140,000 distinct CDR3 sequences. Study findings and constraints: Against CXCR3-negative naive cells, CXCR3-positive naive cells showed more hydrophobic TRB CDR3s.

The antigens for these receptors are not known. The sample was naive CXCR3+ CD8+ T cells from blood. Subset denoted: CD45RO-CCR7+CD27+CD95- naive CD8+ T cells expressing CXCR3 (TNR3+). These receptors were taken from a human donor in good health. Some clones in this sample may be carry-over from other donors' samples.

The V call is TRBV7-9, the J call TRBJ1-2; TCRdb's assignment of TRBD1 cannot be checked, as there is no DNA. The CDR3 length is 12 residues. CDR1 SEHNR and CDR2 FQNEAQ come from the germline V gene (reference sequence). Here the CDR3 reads CASTGTEYGYTF.

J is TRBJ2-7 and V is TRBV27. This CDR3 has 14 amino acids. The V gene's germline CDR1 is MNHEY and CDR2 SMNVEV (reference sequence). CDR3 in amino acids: CASSLGGRFYEQYF.

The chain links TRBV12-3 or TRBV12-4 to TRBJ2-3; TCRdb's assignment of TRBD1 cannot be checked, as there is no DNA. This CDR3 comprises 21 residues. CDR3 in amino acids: CASSFREGGLTGLGATDTQYF.

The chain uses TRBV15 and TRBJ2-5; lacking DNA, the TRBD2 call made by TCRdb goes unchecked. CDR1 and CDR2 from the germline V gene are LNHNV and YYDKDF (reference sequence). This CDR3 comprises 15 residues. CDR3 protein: CATSRYSGGEETQYF.

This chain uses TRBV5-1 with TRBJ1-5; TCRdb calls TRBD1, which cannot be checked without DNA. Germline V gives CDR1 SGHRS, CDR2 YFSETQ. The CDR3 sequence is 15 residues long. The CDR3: CASSLDRGHGQPQHF. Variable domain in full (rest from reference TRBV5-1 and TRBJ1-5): KAGVTQTPRYLIKTRGQQVTLSCSPISGHRSVSWYQQTPGQGLQFLFEYFSETQRNKGNFPGRFSGRQFSNSRSEMNVSTLELGDSALYLCASSLDRGHGQPQHFGDGTRLSIL.

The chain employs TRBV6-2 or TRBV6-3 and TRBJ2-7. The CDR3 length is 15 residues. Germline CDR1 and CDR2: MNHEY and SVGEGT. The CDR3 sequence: CASSPRGTDLFGGYF.

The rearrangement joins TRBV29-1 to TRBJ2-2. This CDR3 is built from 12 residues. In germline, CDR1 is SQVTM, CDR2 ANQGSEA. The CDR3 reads CSAPKVTGELFF.

The CDR3 loop reads CASSRDSLDEQYF. The chain links TRBV11-2 to TRBJ2-7; there is no DNA to check the TCRdb D call of TRBD1. Germline assignment: CDR1 SGHAT and CDR2 FQNNGV. This CDR3 contains 13 residues.

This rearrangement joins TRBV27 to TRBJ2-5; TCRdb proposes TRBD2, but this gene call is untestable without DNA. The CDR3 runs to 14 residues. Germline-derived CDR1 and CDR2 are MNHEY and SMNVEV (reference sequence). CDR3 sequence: CASSFRGLQETQYF.

The CDR3 loop is CSAREVGQSYNEQFF. The chain uses TRBV20-1 and TRBJ2-1; with no DNA, the TCRdb D assignment of TRBD1 cannot be verified. The CDR3 loop spans 15 amino acids. The germline V gene has CDR1 DFQATT and CDR2 SNEGSKA (reference sequence).

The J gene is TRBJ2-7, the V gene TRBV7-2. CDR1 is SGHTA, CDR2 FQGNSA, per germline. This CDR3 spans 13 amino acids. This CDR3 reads CASREGGTYEQYF.

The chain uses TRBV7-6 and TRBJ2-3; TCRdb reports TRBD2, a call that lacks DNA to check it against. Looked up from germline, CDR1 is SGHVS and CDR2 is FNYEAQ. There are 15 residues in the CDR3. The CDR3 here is CASSFVGGSTDTQYF.

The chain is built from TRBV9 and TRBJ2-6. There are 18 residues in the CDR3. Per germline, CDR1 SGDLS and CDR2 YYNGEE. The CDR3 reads CASSVVSDLSSGANVLTF. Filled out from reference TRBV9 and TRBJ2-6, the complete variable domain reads DSGVTQTPKHLITATGQRVTLRCSPRSGDLSVYWYQQSLDQGLQFLIQYYNGEERAKGNILERFSAQQFPDLHSELNLSSLELGDSALYFCASSVVSDLSSGANVLTFGAGSRLTVL.